The 21 T cell receptor beta chains reported below all come from one sample, sequenced in a study of OX40 agonist ivuxolimab in advanced cancers. Generated by immunoSEQ multiplex PCR, the TCRdb table keeps only in-frame clones and is missing some. The sample lists 14,000 or so clones, 82% occurring once. The sample in question was CD4+ or CD8+ T cells sorted from blood, obtained in a trial of the OX40 agonist ivuxolimab. These receptors were collected from an adult with an advanced solid tumor such as melanoma, head and neck, liver or kidney cancer.

This chain connects TRBV28 to TRBJ1-2, with D possibly TRBD1 on 5 matching bases. This CDR3 contains 12 residues. V dropped 5 bases and J dropped 7 bases, with 11 bases sitting between them. Germline loops: CDR1 MDHEN, CDR2 SYDVKM. CDR3 region: CASSPWDGGYTF. The CDR3 region has the DNA TGTGCCAGCAGTCCCTGGGACGGTGGCTACACCTTC.

This clone was seen only once. The CDR3 nucleotides read TGTGCCAGCAGGGGGAGCTCCTACAATGAGCAGTTCTTC. Translated, it gives CASRGSSYNEQFF. The chain recombines TRBV7-8 with TRBJ2-1; a weak D match, TRBD2 (5 bases). This CDR3 has 13 amino acids. The ends were cut back, 6 bases at V and 0 bases at J, with 6 bases in the middle. From germline, CDR1 is SGHVS and CDR2 FQNEAQ.

This chain links TRBV29-1 with TRBJ2-1, with a weak D call TRBD2 (5 bases). Per the germline V gene, CDR1 is SQVTM and CDR2 is ANQGSEA. The length of the CDR3 is 12 residues. The V and J ends lost 7 bases and 9 bases respectively, with 16 bases between them. The CDR3 loop reads CSAPDSSSEQFF. DNA for the CDR3: TGCAGCGCCCCGGACTCGTCATCTGAGCAGTTCTTC.

The V and J genes are TRBV29-1 and TRBJ1-2; D call uncertain. This CDR3 contains 12 residues. V dropped 3 bases and J dropped 3 bases, with 8 bases sitting between them. CDR1 is SQVTM, CDR2 ANQGSEA, per germline. The CDR3 nucleotides read TGCAGCGTTGACGACACAGACTATGGCTACACCTTC. Translated: CSVDDTDYGYTF. Based on the CDR3 plus reference TRBV29-1 and TRBJ1-2, the full variable domain is SAVISQKPSRDICQRGTSLTIQCQVDSQVTMMFWYRQQPGQSLTLIATANQGSEATYESGFVIDKFPISRPNLTFSTLTVSNMSPEDSSIYLCSVDDTDYGYTFGSGTRLTVV.

In DNA, the CDR3 is TGTGCCAGCAGCTCGACAGGGAGCCAAGAGACCCAGTACTTC. It specifies CASSSTGSQETQYF. The chain recombines TRBV9 with TRBJ2-5; TRBD1 matches at 7 bases. Germline-derived CDR1 and CDR2 are SGDLS and YYNGEE. V was clipped by 4 bases and J by 1 base; unmatched bases: 4. The CDR3 consists of 14 residues.

The chain employs TRBV13 and TRBJ1-2; tentatively, D is TRBD1 (5 bases). The CDR3 is 14 residues long. Trimming pared 3 bases from V and 4 bases from J, leaving 12 bases between. Per the germline V gene, CDR1 is PRHDT and CDR2 is FYEKMQ (reference sequence). Here the CDR3 reads CASSFRGALYGYTF. Here the CDR3 DNA reads TGTGCCAGCAGCTTTCGAGGGGCCCTCTATGGCTACACCTTC. Drawing the rest from reference TRBV13 and TRBJ1-2, the complete variable domain is AAGVIQSPRHLIKEKRETATLKCYPIPRHDTVYWYQQGPGQDPQFLISFYEKMQSDKGSIPDRFSAQQFSDYHSELNMSSLELGDSALYFCASSFRGALYGYTFGSGTRLTVV.

This clone has more than one count but fewer than ten. The J gene is TRBJ1-5, the V gene TRBV27; D is uncertain. Between the trimmed V and J ends, which lost 0 bases and 6 bases, there was a span of 6 bases. The germline gives CDR1 MNHEY, CDR2 SMNVEV (reference sequence). This CDR3 comprises 13 residues. The CDR3 nucleotides read TGTGCCAGCAGTTTATCGTTTCGTCAGCCCCAGCATTTT. Translated, it gives CASSLSFRQPQHF.

This clone was detected once. The rearrangement links TRBV5-6 to TRBJ1-1; perhaps TRBD1 as D (6 bases). V was shortened by 4 bases and J by 2 bases, with 12 bases between the two germline ends. Germline V gene data show CDR1 as SGHDT and CDR2 as YYEEEE. The CDR3 runs 14 residues. The CDR3 spells CASSLSDSNTEAFF. The DNA of the CDR3 is TGTGCCAGCAGCCTTTCGGACAGCAACACTGAAGCTTTCTTT.

The chain carries TRBV7-2 and TRBJ2-7, with D perhaps assigned TRBD1 or TRBD2 (6 bases each). V was cut by 4 bases and J by 5 bases, with 18 bases left in between. CDR3 length: 15 residues. Per the germline V gene, CDR1 is SGHTA and CDR2 is FQGNSA. CDR3 loop: CASSSGVGGIDEQYF. The CDR3 DNA reads as TGTGCCAGCAGCTCCGGGGTCGGGGGCATCGACGAGCAGTACTTC.

The CDR3 DNA follows: TGTGCCAGCAGTTTAGGGGCTAATGAGCAGTTCTTC. Its protein is CASSLGANEQFF. J is TRBJ2-1 and V is TRBV27; D might be TRBD1 (5 bases). Germline V gene lookup returns CDR1 MNHEY and CDR2 SMNVEV (reference sequence). This CDR3 comprises 12 residues. The ends were cut back, 2 bases at V and 7 bases at J, with 6 bases in the middle.

V gene TRBV12-5 combines with J gene TRBJ2-1, with D uncertain. Looked up from germline, CDR1 is LGHNT and CDR2 is FRNRAP. The CDR3 is 11 amino acids. V was clipped by 0 bases and J by 9 bases, with 3 bases between them. The CDR3 DNA is TGTGCTAGTGGTTTGGTACCTGAGCAGTTCTTC. Translated: CASGLVPEQFF.

This clone was counted many times. V is TRBV23-1 and J is TRBJ2-7; no definite D call. TRBV23-1 is marked as an open reading frame, function uncertain. The CDR3 runs to 15 residues. V gave up 0 bases and J gave up 3 bases, with 12 bases separating them. This CDR3 reads CASSQSHLGSYEQYF. In nucleotides, the CDR3 is TGCGCCAGCAGTCAATCCCACTTAGGCAGCTACGAGCAGTACTTC.

The chain carries TRBV7-9 and TRBJ2-7, with D maybe TRBD2 (6 bases). Trimming took off 5 bases at V and 3 bases at J, with 17 bases between the two ends. The CDR3 is made up of 15 amino acids. Looked up from germline, CDR1 is SEHNR and CDR2 is FQNEAQ (reference sequence). The CDR3 spells CASSQTVGGGYEQYF. CDR3 nucleotides: TGTGCCAGCAGCCAGACCGTGGGGGGAGGCTACGAGCAGTACTTC.

The chain is built from TRBV28 and TRBJ1-5; the match to TRBD1 covers 7 bases. Germline V gene sequence: CDR1 MDHEN, CDR2 SYDVKM. V lost 3 bases and J lost 7; bases outside the gene matches: 6. This CDR3 comprises 14 residues. The chain's CDR3 is CASSFRQGGQPQHF. CDR3 bases: TGTGCCAGCAGTTTCCGACAGGGCGGCCAGCCCCAGCATTTT.

The chain links TRBV7-9 to TRBJ1-1; D uncertain. Germline lookup yields CDR1 SEHNR and CDR2 FQNEAQ (reference sequence). The CDR3 runs 15 residues. Trimming removed 2 bases from V and 0 bases from J, with 10 bases in between. The CDR3 is CASSLTPVLNTEAFF. CDR3 coding DNA: TGTGCCAGCAGCTTAACGCCCGTCCTGAACACTGAAGCTTTCTTT.

As for this clone: One end of the junction does not line up with germline, which may come from a read error. This rearrangement joins TRBV6-5 to TRBJ2-2; D remains ambiguous. This CDR3 contains 15 residues. Per germline, CDR1 MNHEY and CDR2 SVGAGI. CDR3 sequence reads: CASSLESGNAGELFF. CDR3 coding DNA: TGTGCCAGCAGTTTGGAGTCTGGGAACGCCGGGGAGCTGTTTTTT.

The chain combines TRBV19 with TRBJ2-5; D call uncertain. This CDR3 comprises 11 residues. The V end lost 7 bases, the J end lost 5 bases, and 8 bases lay between the germline ends. The germline CDR1 and CDR2 sequences are LNHDA and SQIVND (reference sequence). CDR3 in DNA: TGTGCCAGTAAGTCCCTGGAGACCCAGTACTTC. This translates into CASKSLETQYF.

V gene TRBV7-3 combines with J gene TRBJ1-2, with D perhaps TRBD1 (5 bases). This CDR3 is 11 amino acids long. Deletions cut 5 bases from V and 14 bases from J, with 15 bases between. Germline V CDR1 and CDR2: SGHTA, FQGTGA. The chain's CDR3 is CASSTGRHTTF. For the CDR3, the DNA is TGTGCCAGCAGCACGGGACGGCACACGACCTTC.

The sample holds a few counts of this clone. V gene TRBV28 combines with J gene TRBJ2-7; TRBD1 is a possible D gene (5 bases). There are 18 residues in the CDR3. Trimming took off 6 bases at V and 0 bases at J, with 24 bases between the two ends. Germline V gene sequence: CDR1 MDHEN, CDR2 SYDVKM. The CDR3 DNA reads as TGTGCCAGCAGCCTACCGACAGCCAGCAGGCTTAGCTCCTACGAGCAGTACTTC. Its protein product is CASSLPTASRLSSYEQYF.

This chain uses TRBV13 with TRBJ2-7, with 7 bases identical to TRBD1. V was clipped by 5 bases and J by 0 bases; unmatched bases: 10. The CDR3 sequence is 16 residues long. Germline assignment: CDR1 PRHDT and CDR2 FYEKMQ (reference sequence). CDR3 nucleotide sequence: TGTGCCAGCAGCGGACGGGACGGACAGGACTCCTACGAGCAGTACTTC. Its translation is CASSGRDGQDSYEQYF.

In this sample, this clone is medium-sized (0.01 to 0.1%). The V gene is TRBV30, the J gene TRBJ1-5; possibly TRBD1 for D (5 bases). Trimming stripped 3 bases from V and 1 base from J, with 13 bases between. Germline V CDR1 and CDR2: GTSNPN, SVGIG (reference sequence). The CDR3 is 15 amino acids. The CDR3 region is CAWSRPGVSNQPQHF. The CDR3 DNA reads TGTGCCTGGAGCCGTCCGGGGGTGAGCAATCAGCCCCAGCATTTT.